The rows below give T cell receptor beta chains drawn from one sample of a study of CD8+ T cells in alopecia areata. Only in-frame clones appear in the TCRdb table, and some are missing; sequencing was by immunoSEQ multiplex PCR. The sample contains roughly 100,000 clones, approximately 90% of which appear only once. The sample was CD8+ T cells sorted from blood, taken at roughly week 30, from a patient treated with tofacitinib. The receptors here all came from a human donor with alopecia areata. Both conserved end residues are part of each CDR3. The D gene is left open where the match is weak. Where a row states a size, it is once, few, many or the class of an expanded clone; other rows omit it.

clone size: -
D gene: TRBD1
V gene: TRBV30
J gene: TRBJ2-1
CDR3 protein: CAWSGAGTGGHEQFF
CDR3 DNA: TGTGCCTGGAGTGGCGCCGGGACAGGCGGGCATGAGCAGTTCTTC

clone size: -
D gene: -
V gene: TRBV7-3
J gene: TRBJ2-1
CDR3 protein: CASSSVPLESYNEQFF
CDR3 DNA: TGTGCCAGCAGTTCCGTCCCACTAGAGTCCTACAATGAGCAGTTCTTC

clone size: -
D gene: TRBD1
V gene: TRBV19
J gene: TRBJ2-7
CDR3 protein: CASSMRDSASYEQYF
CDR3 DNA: TGTGCCAGTAGTATGAGGGACAGCGCCTCCTACGAGCAGTACTTC

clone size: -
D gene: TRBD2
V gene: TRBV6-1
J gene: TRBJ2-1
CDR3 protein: CASTSLAGGYNEQFF
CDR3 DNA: TGTGCCAGCACCTCCCTAGCGGGGGGCTACAATGAGCAGTTCTTC

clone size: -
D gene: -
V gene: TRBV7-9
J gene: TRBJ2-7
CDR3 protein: CASSPPQGAYEQYF
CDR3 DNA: TGTGCCAGCAGCCCCCCCCAGGGAGCCTACGAGCAGTACTTC

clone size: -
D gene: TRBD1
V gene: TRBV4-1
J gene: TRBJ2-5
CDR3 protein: CASSPGTGRETQYF
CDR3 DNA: TGCGCCAGCAGCCCGGGGACAGGGAGAGAGACCCAGTACTTC

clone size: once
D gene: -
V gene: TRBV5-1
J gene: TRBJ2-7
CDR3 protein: CASSLDQDSYEQYF
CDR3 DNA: TGCGCCAGCAGCTTGGATCAGGACTCCTACGAGCAGTACTTC

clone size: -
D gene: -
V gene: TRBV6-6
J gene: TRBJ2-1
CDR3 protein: CASSQTVSSYNEQFF
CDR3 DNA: TGTGCCAGCAGTCAGACAGTATCGTCCTACAATGAGCAGTTCTTC

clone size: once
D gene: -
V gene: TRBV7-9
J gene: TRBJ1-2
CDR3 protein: CASSPTESDYGYTF
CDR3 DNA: TGTGCCAGCAGCCCCACGGAGTCAGACTATGGCTACACCTTC

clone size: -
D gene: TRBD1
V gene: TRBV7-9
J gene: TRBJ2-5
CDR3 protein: CASITGEETQYF
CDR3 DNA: TGTGCCAGCATAACAGGGGAAGAGACCCAGTACTTC

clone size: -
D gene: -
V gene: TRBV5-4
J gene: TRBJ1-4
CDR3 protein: CASSLQDYEKLFF
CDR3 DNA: TGTGCCAGCAGCTTACAGGACTATGAAAAACTGTTTTTT

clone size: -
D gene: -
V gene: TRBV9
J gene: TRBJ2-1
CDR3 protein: CASSVGGSYEQFF
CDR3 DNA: TGTGCCAGCAGCGTAGGGGGGAGCTATGAGCAGTTCTTC

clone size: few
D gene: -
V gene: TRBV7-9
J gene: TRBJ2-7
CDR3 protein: CASSLGNASAYEQYF
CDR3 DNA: TGTGCCAGCAGCTTAGGGAATGCCTCCGCCTACGAGCAGTACTTC

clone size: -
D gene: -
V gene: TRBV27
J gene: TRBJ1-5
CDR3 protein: CASSLSGLQPQHF
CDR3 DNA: TGTGCCAGCAGTTTATCCGGGTTGCAGCCCCAGCATTTT

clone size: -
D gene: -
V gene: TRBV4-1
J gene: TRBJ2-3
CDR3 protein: CASSPDSVDTQYF
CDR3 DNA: TGCGCCAGCAGCCCGGACTCGGTTGATACGCAGTATTTT

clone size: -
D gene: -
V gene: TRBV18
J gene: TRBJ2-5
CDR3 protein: CASSPPPSQETQYF
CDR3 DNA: TGTGCCAGCTCACCACCCCCCAGCCAAGAGACCCAGTACTTC

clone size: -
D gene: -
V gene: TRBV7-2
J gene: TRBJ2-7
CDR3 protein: CASSPIFRSSYEQYF
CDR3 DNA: TGTGCCAGCAGCCCTATTTTTCGAAGCTCCTACGAGCAGTACTTC

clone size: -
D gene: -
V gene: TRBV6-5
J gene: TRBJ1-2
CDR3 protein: CASSYGDYGYTF
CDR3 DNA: TGTGCCAGCAGTTATGGGGATTATGGCTACACCTTC

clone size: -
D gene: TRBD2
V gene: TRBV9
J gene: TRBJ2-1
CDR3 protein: CASSVSGGGYNEQFF
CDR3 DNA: TGTGCCAGCAGCGTGTCAGGCGGGGGGTACAATGAGCAGTTCTTC

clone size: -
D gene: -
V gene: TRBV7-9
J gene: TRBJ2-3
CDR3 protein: CASSSLTGMGTDTQYF
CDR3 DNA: TGTGCCAGCAGCTCTCTAACAGGGATGGGCACAGATACGCAGTATTTT

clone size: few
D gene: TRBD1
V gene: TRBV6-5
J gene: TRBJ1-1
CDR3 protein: CASSRGTAEAFF
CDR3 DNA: TGTGCCAGCAGCCGCGGGACAGCTGAAGCTTTCTTT

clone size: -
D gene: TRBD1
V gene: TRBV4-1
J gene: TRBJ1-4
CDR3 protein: CASRQGQANEKLFF
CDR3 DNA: TGCGCCAGCAGGCAGGGACAGGCAAATGAAAAACTGTTTTTT

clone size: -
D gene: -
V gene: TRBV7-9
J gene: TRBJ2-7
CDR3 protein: CASSSRDPPGYEQYF
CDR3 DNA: TGTGCCAGCAGCTCACGTGATCCTCCGGGGTACGAGCAGTACTTC

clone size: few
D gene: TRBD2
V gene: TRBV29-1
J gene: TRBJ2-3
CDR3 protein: CSVDALTTSGRTDTQYF
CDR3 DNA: TGCAGCGTGGATGCCCTAACGACTAGCGGTCGCACAGATACGCAGTATTTT

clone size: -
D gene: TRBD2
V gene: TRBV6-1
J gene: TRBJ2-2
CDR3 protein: CASTRGGDTGELFF
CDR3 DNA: TGTGCCAGCACCCGCGGGGGGGACACCGGGGAGCTGTTTTTT

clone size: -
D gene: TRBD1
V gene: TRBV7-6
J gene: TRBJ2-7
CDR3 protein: CASSQGTGGYEQYF
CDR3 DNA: TGTGCCAGCAGCCAAGGGACAGGGGGGTACGAGCAGTACTTC

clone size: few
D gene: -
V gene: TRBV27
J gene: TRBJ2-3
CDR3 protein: CASSPPTDTLGTDTQYF
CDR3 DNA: TGTGCCAGCAGTCCCCCGACAGATACCCTCGGCACAGATACGCAGTATTTT

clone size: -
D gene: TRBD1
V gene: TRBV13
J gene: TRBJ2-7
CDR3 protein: CASSSWTGEYEQYF
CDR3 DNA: TGTGCCAGCAGCTCCTGGACAGGGGAATACGAGCAGTACTTC

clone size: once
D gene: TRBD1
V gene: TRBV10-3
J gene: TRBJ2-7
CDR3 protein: CAISESSQGARHYEQYF
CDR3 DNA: TGTGCCATCAGTGAGTCGAGTCAGGGGGCGCGACACTACGAGCAGTACTTC